This T cell receptor beta chain was recovered during a study of blood T cell repertoires in COVID-19. Overall study context: Researchers got acute and convalescent COVID-19 samples from the United States, Italy and Spain. T cells, B-cell-depleted T cells, or PBMCs supplied cDNA or gDNA.

In the original processing: Scientists estimated how many nucleated cells there were by amplifying reference gene primers. Sequencing was performed with immunoSEQ multiplex PCR; in TCRdb, only in-frame clones are kept and a portion is missing. That table supplies the V and J calls and clone size; D and trimming were determined from the DNA. The repertoire holds 200,000 to 250,000 clones, with approximately 80% as singletons. Germline V CDR1 and CDR2: SGHRS, YFSETQ. V gave up 0 bases and J gave up 4 bases, with 7 bases separating them. The length of the CDR3 is 13 residues. The sample comprised peripheral blood. The sequence derives from a woman older than 75 with active or convalescent COVID-19. The chain is built from TRBV5-1 and TRBJ1-1; D not certain. CDR3 region: CASSLAPSTEAFF. The CDR3 region has the DNA TGCGCCAGCAGCTTGGCCCCCAGCACTGAAGCTTTCTTT.